These 30 T cell receptor beta chains originate from one sample sequenced in a study of blood T cells in healthy people across ages. Then a second PCR, running roughly 7 to 11 cycles, was carried out with a sample-barcoded 5' primer and a J-beta primer mix. TCRdb reanalysed the 5' RACE reads using MiXCR and keeps one entry per CDR3 protein. The sample includes 600,000 to 800,000 distinct CDR3 sequences, approximately 52% seen only once; the top ten take about 13%. The specimen sequenced was blood. The receptors were sampled from a woman older than 75 in good health.

The chain uses TRBV10-3 and TRBJ1-1, with 10 bases fitting TRBD1. Trimming took 2 bases from V and 0 from J; bases not matched to a gene: 3. CDR3 length: 16 residues. The germline V gene encodes CDR1 ENHRY and CDR2 SYGVKD. The CDR3 sequence: CAISERDRGMNTEAFF. The CDR3 DNA reads TGTGCCATCAGTGAGCGGGACAGGGGAATGAACACTGAAGCTTTCTTT.

CDR3 sequence (DNA): TGCAGTGCCGCACAGGGAATGTTTGGCTACACCTTC. Translated: CSAAQGMFGYTF. The gene calls are TRBV20-1 and TRBJ1-2, with D perhaps TRBD1 (6 bases). CDR3 length equals 12 residues. Trimming stripped 6 bases from V and 7 bases from J, with 15 bases between. Germline loops: CDR1 DFQATT, CDR2 SNEGSKA (reference sequence).

J is TRBJ1-2 and V is TRBV27, with D possibly TRBD1 on 5 matching bases. This CDR3 region has 14 residues. The germline CDR1 and CDR2 sequences are MNHEY and SMNVEV (reference sequence). Between the trimmed V and J ends, which lost 6 bases and 7 bases, there was a span of 18 bases. CDR3 sequence reads: CASSSWGNELGYTF. The CDR3 coding sequence is TGTGCCAGCAGCTCCTGGGGGAATGAACTTGGCTACACCTTC.

The chain employs TRBV10-2 and TRBJ1-1; D is ambiguous. Germline V lookup: CDR1 WSHSY, CDR2 SAAADI. The V end was cut by 2 bases, the J end by 11 bases, with 12 bases between. The CDR3 sequence is 12 residues long. CDR3 sequence: CASSEGVFSAFF. The CDR3 DNA follows: TGCGCCAGCAGTGAGGGTGTCTTTTCGGCTTTCTTT.

This clonotype was counted many times. The J gene is TRBJ1-6, the V gene TRBV20-1; 9 bases are a match to TRBD1. The CDR3 is 15 amino acids. Losses at the gene ends were 6 bases for V and 9 bases for J; bases not matched to a gene: 12. Looked up from germline, CDR1 is DFQATT and CDR2 is SNEGSKA (reference sequence). The CDR3 here is CSAPSAGQGVSPLHF. The CDR3 DNA follows: TGCAGTGCCCCCTCGGCGGGACAGGGAGTTTCACCCCTCCACTTT.

This rearrangement joins TRBV12-3 or TRBV12-4 to TRBJ2-4; D may be TRBD1 (6 bases). The CDR3 sequence is 19 residues long. V was pared by 4 bases and J by 13 bases, with 35 bases between. CDR3 DNA: TGTGCCAGCAGTTCTACAAGGGGGAGTGACACATCCCGACCTGGGGAGCAGTACTTC. Translated: CASSSTRGSDTSRPGEQYF.

This clonotype was recorded many times. The V gene is TRBV28, the J gene TRBJ1-4; D is ambiguous. The V end lost 2 bases, the J end lost 11 bases, and 12 bases lay between the germline ends. The CDR3 spans 13 residues. Germline values: CDR1 MDHEN, CDR2 SYDVKM. CDR3 DNA: TGTGCCAGCAGTTTAATCGGCTTTGGGAAACTGTTTTTT. It translates to CASSLIGFGKLFF.

V and J are TRBV29-1 and TRBJ1-2; no definite D call. Per germline, CDR1 SQVTM and CDR2 ANQGSEA. CDR3 size: 15 residues. V lost 3 bases and J lost 4, with 18 bases in between. CDR3 nucleotides: TGCAGCGTTGATGCGGGCCCGGGGAAGAGCTATGGCTACACCTTC. It translates to CSVDAGPGKSYGYTF.

This sequence joins TRBV5-6 and TRBJ2-7; 9 nucleotides align to TRBD1. The J call may be wrong; the DNA end is better matched by TRBJ2-4. Germline V gene data show CDR1 as SGHDT and CDR2 as YYEEEE. The CDR3 runs 14 residues. The CDR3 nucleotides are TGTGCCAGCAGCAAACAGGGGGCTGGAAACATTCAGTACTTC. It is translated as CASSKQGAGNIQYF.

This chain connects TRBV6-5 to TRBJ2-5; 9 nucleotides line up with TRBD1. TRBJ2-7 explains the end of the DNA better; the J call may be wrong. CDR3 length: 16 amino acids. In germline, CDR1 is MNHEY, CDR2 SVGAGI. CDR3 coding DNA: TGTGCCAGCAGCCGAGCGTGGACAGGGGTTTCCTACGAGCAGTACTTC. Translation: CASSRAWTGVSYEQYF.

J is TRBJ1-5 and V is TRBV27, with unresolved D. The germline V gene has CDR1 MNHEY and CDR2 SMNVEV (reference sequence). The CDR3 runs to 13 residues. V was trimmed by 8 bases and J by 5 bases, leaving 13 bases between them. CDR3: CASAGRRDQPQHF. CDR3 DNA sequence: TGTGCCAGCGCCGGCCGACGGGATCAGCCCCAGCATTTT.

The J gene is TRBJ1-1, the V gene TRBV7-3; D is possibly TRBD1 (6 bases). Per germline, CDR1 SGHTA and CDR2 FQGTGA. Trimming shortened V by 7 bases and J by 4 bases, and 16 bases separated the two germline ends. CDR3 length equals 14 residues. CDR3 nucleotides: TGTGCCAGCAACCCCCCAGGGGAATCCACTGAAGCTTTCTTT. Amino acid sequence: CASNPPGESTEAFF.

CDR3 in amino acids: CASSYDAGDTEAFF. Written as DNA, the CDR3 is TGTGCCAGCAGTTACGATGCTGGTGACACTGAAGCTTTCTTT. This sequence joins TRBV6-5 and TRBJ1-1; no reliable D call. The germline V and J ends were trimmed by 2 bases and 3 bases, with 10 bases remaining between them. Germline CDR1 and CDR2: MNHEY and SVGAGI. CDR3 length equals 14 residues.

This clonotype was observed a few times. This chain joins TRBV27 and TRBJ2-7; possibly TRBD1 for D (6 bases). CDR1 and CDR2 from the germline V gene are MNHEY and SMNVEV (reference sequence). Trimming cost V 5 bases and J 12 bases, with 17 bases left between them. This CDR3 region has 12 residues. CDR3 amino acids: CASSTLGAQPYF. The DNA of the CDR3 is TGTGCCAGCAGTACGTTGGGGGCGCAGCCGTACTTC.

There are many counts of this clonotype. The V call is TRBV5-1, the J call TRBJ2-1, with D possibly matching TRBD1 (6 bases). This CDR3 comprises 15 residues. Trimming pared 3 bases from V and 4 bases from J, leaving 14 bases between. Germline V gives CDR1 SGHRS, CDR2 YFSETQ. CDR3 coding DNA: TGCGCCAGCAGCTCACAGGGTCAAAGGTACAATGAGCAGTTCTTC. Amino acids: CASSSQGQRYNEQFF.

This clonotype was found a few times. The chain uses TRBV24-1 and TRBJ2-3; D ambiguous. The CDR3 has 14 amino acids. Germline CDR1 and CDR2: KGHDR and SFDVKD. Trimming took 3 bases from V and 4 from J, leaving 10 bases between them. The CDR3 reads CATSDVAVSDTQYF. In DNA form, the CDR3 reads TGTGCCACCAGTGATGTAGCCGTCTCAGATACGCAGTATTTT.

This clonotype has ten or more counts. This chain connects TRBV20-1 to TRBJ2-7, with no clear D. The germline gives CDR1 DFQATT, CDR2 SNEGSKA (reference sequence). The CDR3 covers 17 residues. V shed 0 bases and J shed 4 bases, with 22 bases lying between them. CDR3 residues: CSARDLFTVSSKYEQYF. The CDR3 DNA sequence: TGCAGTGCTAGAGATCTGTTCACGGTTTCATCGAAGTACGAGCAGTACTTC.

Turning to this clonotype: It may be a read error: a sequence one base away is much more abundant. The chain combines TRBV29-1 with TRBJ2-2; possible D gene TRBD2, 6 bases. The germline V gene encodes CDR1 SQVTM and CDR2 ANQGSEA. V gave up 5 bases and J gave up 8 bases, with 18 bases separating them. The CDR3 runs to 14 residues. The chain's CDR3 is CSVRTSRRVGELFF. The CDR3 region has the DNA TGCAGCGTTCGTACTAGCAGGAGGGTAGGGGAGCTGTTTTTT.

The chain has TRBV4-1 and TRBJ1-2; TRBD1 matches at 11 bases. J was trimmed by 2 bases and V by 5 bases; bases with no gene match: 4. The germline CDR1 and CDR2 sequences are MGHRA and YSYEKL. There are 15 residues in the CDR3. The CDR3 is CASSVGQGENYGYTF. In DNA, the CDR3 is TGCGCCAGCAGCGTGGGACAGGGGGAAAACTATGGCTACACCTTC.

This chain uses TRBV7-3 with TRBJ2-5; 9 positions match TRBD1. The junction had 7 bases not matched to a gene; V was cut back by 5 bases and J by 3 bases. CDR3 length: 15 amino acids. From germline, CDR1 is SGHTA and CDR2 FQGTGA. CDR3 DNA sequence: TGTGCCAGCAGCCCGCTGGGGACAGGGAAAGAGACCCAGTACTTC. The encoded protein is CASSPLGTGKETQYF.

The chain carries TRBV3-1 and TRBJ1-2; TRBD1 aligns across 9 bases. Trimming at V came to 9 bases and at J to 8 bases, leaving 10 bases not matched to a gene. The germline CDR1 and CDR2 sequences are LGHDT and YNNKEL (reference sequence). The CDR3 spans 13 residues. The CDR3 nucleotides are TGTGCCAGTACCGGGACAGGGTTAAAGGGCTACACCTTC. Translated: CASTGTGLKGYTF.

This clonotype was observed many times. The V gene is TRBV10-1, the J gene TRBJ2-1; a possible D gene is TRBD1 (7 bases). CDR3 size: 15 residues. V was cut by 6 bases and J by 7 bases, with 19 bases left in between. Germline assignment: CDR1 WNHNN and CDR2 SYGVQD (reference sequence). The chain's CDR3 is CASSLHSTGTNEQFF. CDR3 DNA: TGCGCCAGCAGCCTACACTCGACAGGGACTAATGAGCAGTTCTTC.

Note on this clonotype: A clone one base away is much larger, so this may be a read error. V gene TRBV29-1 combines with J gene TRBJ2-7; TRBD1 is a possible D gene (5 bases). CDR3 size: 13 residues. Germline CDR1 and CDR2: SQVTM and ANQGSEA. V was trimmed by 0 bases and J by 3 bases, leaving 9 bases between them. The CDR3 coding sequence is TGCAGCGTTGAAGATTTCCAGGGCTACGAGCAGTACTTC. Translation gives CSVEDFQGYEQYF.

The gene calls are TRBV20-1 and TRBJ1-5; no definite D call. This CDR3 has 15 residues. Trimming shortened V by 5 bases and J by 3 bases, and 17 bases separated the two germline ends. Germline CDR1 and CDR2: DFQATT and SNEGSKA (reference sequence). The chain's CDR3 is CSASYGPGSNQPQHF. The DNA of the CDR3 is TGCAGTGCTTCCTATGGGCCAGGTTCCAATCAGCCCCAGCATTTT.

This clonotype appeared once. The chain joins TRBV4-1 to TRBJ1-5, with TRBD1 identical over 7 bases. The CDR3 contains 17 residues. Trimming at V came to 4 bases and at J to 0 bases, leaving 9 bases not matched to a gene. CDR1 is MGHRA and CDR2 is YSYEKL in the germline V gene. CDR3 residues: CASSRDSDPNSNQPQHF. CDR3 nucleotide sequence: TGCGCCAGCAGCCGGGACAGCGACCCCAATAGCAATCAGCCCCAGCATTTT.

This sequence joins TRBV11-2 and TRBJ2-4; the match to TRBD2 covers 7 bases. With V trimmed by 4 bases and J by 9 bases, 6 bases remained unmatched. The CDR3 spans 13 residues. CDR1 is SGHAT and CDR2 is FQNNGV in the germline V gene. The CDR3 region is CASSSFSGSIQYF. The DNA for the CDR3 is TGTGCCAGCAGCTCATTTAGCGGGTCCATTCAGTACTTC.

The chain couples TRBV9 to TRBJ1-6, with D possibly matching TRBD1 (5 bases). This CDR3 region has 16 residues. V lost 0 bases to trimming and J lost 0 bases, with 7 bases between them. Germline V lookup: CDR1 SGDLS, CDR2 YYNGEE. CDR3 sequence: CASSVGGSSYNSPLHF. The CDR3 nucleotides are TGTGCCAGCAGCGTAGGGGGGAGCTCCTATAATTCACCCCTCCACTTT.

This clonotype was observed a single time. The chain recombines TRBV30 with TRBJ2-3; 10 positions agree with TRBD2. CDR1 is GTSNPN, CDR2 SVGIG, per germline (reference sequence). The CDR3 spans 12 residues. J gave up 11 bases and V 4 bases, and 6 bases lay outside the gene matches. The CDR3 reads CAWKPSGGRQYF. The DNA of the CDR3 is TGTGCCTGGAAACCTAGCGGGGGAAGGCAGTATTTT. The whole variable domain, filled in from reference TRBV30 and TRBJ2-3, reads SQTIHQWPATLVQPVGSPLSLECTVEGTSNPNLYWYRQAAGRGLQLLFYSVGIGQISSEVPQNLSASRPQDRQFILSSKKLLLSDSGFYLCAWKPSGGRQYFGPGTRLTVL.

Regarding this clonotype: A read error may be the cause here, since a much bigger clone is one base away. This sequence joins TRBV10-3 and TRBJ2-1; 7 positions match TRBD2. Germline V gives CDR1 ENHRY, CDR2 SYGVKD. There are 14 residues in the CDR3. The V segment lost 6 bases and the J segment 4 bases; nucleotides outside the gene matches: 6. The CDR3 spells CAIRAVAGYNEQFF. The CDR3 DNA sequence: TGTGCCATCAGGGCTGTAGCGGGTTACAATGAGCAGTTCTTC.

At least ten counts were recorded for this clonotype. V usage is TRBV5-8 and J usage is TRBJ2-1; D uncertain. CDR1 is SGHTS and CDR2 is YDEGEE in the germline V gene. V lost 0 bases and J lost 4, with 8 bases in between. This CDR3 has 14 amino acids. The CDR3 DNA reads as TGTGCCAGCAGCTTGGGTTCTCTATACAATGAGCAGTTCTTC. It codes for CASSLGSLYNEQFF.